One sample yielded the 11 T cell receptor beta chains listed below, sequenced in a study of CD8+CD57+ T cells in acquired aplastic anemia. Patients chosen for sequencing had CD8+CD57+ cells that had expanded, as shown by flow cytometry. Profiling of TCR beta VDJ combinations and CDR3 sequences used genomic DNA as template. TCRdb passed the reads through MiXCR, listing each CDR3 protein once. The table has 210,000 or so distinct CDR3 sequences, roughly 53% seen once. The source material was sorted CD4+, CD8+, or CD8+CD57+ T cells (not recorded which) from PBMCs. The receptors were sampled from a human donor with aplastic anemia.

A note on this clonotype: With a much larger clone just one base away, this may be a read error. CDR3 amino acids: CASTPRGPTDTQYF. For the CDR3, the DNA is TGTGCCAGCACCCCGAGGGGTCCCACAGATACGCAGTATTTT. The chain is built from TRBV5-4 and TRBJ2-3; either TRBD1 or TRBD2 may fit D (5 bases each). V lost 6 bases and J 2 bases, leaving 13 bases between the germline ends. The CDR3 covers 14 residues. CDR1 and CDR2 (germline): SGHNT, YYREEE (reference sequence). Looking up the rest from reference TRBV5-4 and TRBJ2-3 gives the full variable domain: ETGVTQSPTHLIKTRGQQVTLRCSSQSGHNTVSWYQQALGQGPQFIFQYYREEENGRGNFPPRFSGLQFPNYSSELNVNALELDDSALYLCASTPRGPTDTQYFGPGTRLTVL.

There are many counts of this clonotype. The V call is TRBV12-3 or TRBV12-4, the J call TRBJ2-2; TRBD1 agrees at 7 bases. The CDR3 is made up of 17 amino acids. Trimming took 5 bases from V and 0 from J; bases not matched to a gene: 9. DNA for the CDR3: TGTGCCAGCAGTGTTTGGACAGGCGGCGCGAACACCGGGGAGCTGTTTTTT. It encodes CASSVWTGGANTGELFF.

This clonotype was recorded a few times. The DNA of the CDR3 is TGTGCCAGTAGTACCTGGGGCAGGGAATCAAGCACGGACACTGAAGCTTTCTTT. This encodes CASSTWGRESSTDTEAFF. The chain couples TRBV19 to TRBJ1-1, with D maybe TRBD1 (5 bases). V gave up 4 bases and J gave up 3 bases, with 24 bases separating them. The CDR3 loop spans 18 amino acids. The germline gives CDR1 LNHDA, CDR2 SQIVND (reference sequence).

The gene calls are TRBV14 and TRBJ1-2, with TRBD1 as a possible D gene (6 bases). This CDR3 is built from 13 residues. The germline CDR1 and CDR2 sequences are SGHDN and FVKESK. V lost 0 bases, J lost 7 bases, and 9 bases lay in between. The CDR3 loop reads CASSQDPRGGYTF. CDR3 DNA: TGTGCCAGCAGCCAAGATCCCAGGGGTGGCTACACCTTC.

The chain is built from TRBV6-1 and TRBJ2-7; D might be TRBD1 or TRBD2, each matching 5 bases. The CDR3 has 13 amino acids. Between the trimmed V and J ends, which lost 6 bases and 9 bases, there was a span of 18 bases. Germline CDR1 is MNHNS and CDR2 is SASEGT. The CDR3 DNA reads TGTGCCAGCAGGGCCGGGACGGGGAGAGTGCAGTACGTC. This encodes CASRAGTGRVQYV.

As to this clonotype: This could be a read error, since a much larger clone is one nucleotide away. This sequence joins TRBV7-3 and TRBJ2-1; 7 bases are shared with TRBD2. Germline CDR1 and CDR2: SGHTA and FQGTGA. The CDR3 loop spans 14 amino acids. V gave up 1 base and J gave up 5 bases; unmatched junction bases: 2. The CDR3 loop is CASSLMAGDNEQFF. CDR3 DNA sequence: TGTGCCAGCAGCTTAATGGCGGGGGACAATGAGCAGTTCTTC.

This sequence joins TRBV18 and TRBJ1-3, with TRBD1 as a possible D gene (5 bases). The CDR3 totals 15 residues. V lost 3 bases and J 0 bases, leaving 9 bases between the germline ends. The germline gives CDR1 KGHSH, CDR2 LQKENI. The DNA of the CDR3 is TGTGCCAGCTCACCTGACAGAAGCTCTGGAAACACCATATATTTT. This codes for CASSPDRSSGNTIYF.

As regards this clonotype: A read error may produce the germline difference seen at one junction end. The chain is built from TRBV7-2 and TRBJ2-6, with D perhaps TRBD1 (6 bases). Germline V gene lookup returns CDR1 SGHTA and CDR2 FQGNSA. The CDR3 has 14 residues. The CDR3 DNA sequence: TGTGCCAGCAGCTTTAATGGGGGCGAGAACACTGAAGCTTTC. Its protein is CASSFNGGENTEAF.

CDR3 DNA: TGTGCCAGCAGTTTGGGTGGGGATAATGAAAAACTGTTTTTT. Its protein is CASSLGGDNEKLFF. The chain carries TRBV28 and TRBJ1-4, with no clear D. Trimming cost V 3 bases and J 4 bases, with 9 bases left between them. The CDR3 extends over 14 amino acids. The germline CDR1 and CDR2 sequences are MDHEN and SYDVKM.

Concerning this clonotype: Because the CDR3 is missing its conserved closing phenylalanine or tryptophan, this is likely a read error. It is unclear where the CDR3 begins or ends on the DNA, so no DNA is shown, and the CDR3 is as TCRdb lists it. The chain carries TRBV10-3 and TRBJ2-3; the table gives TRBD1 as D, unverified against the DNA. The CDR3 is 10 residues long, counting both termini. Germline values: CDR1 ENHRY, CDR2 SYGVKD. CDR3 loop: CASGSVGQIY.

This clonotype was observed a few times. The chain recombines TRBV7-9 with TRBJ2-7, with 10 bases that match TRBD1. This CDR3 comprises 13 residues. Trimming removed 10 bases from V and 5 bases from J; junction bases left unmatched: 8. Germline CDR1 is SEHNR and CDR2 is FQNEAQ (reference sequence). Written as DNA, the CDR3 is TGTGCCACCTCGGGACAGGGGTTCAACGAGCAGTACTTC. It encodes CATSGQGFNEQYF.